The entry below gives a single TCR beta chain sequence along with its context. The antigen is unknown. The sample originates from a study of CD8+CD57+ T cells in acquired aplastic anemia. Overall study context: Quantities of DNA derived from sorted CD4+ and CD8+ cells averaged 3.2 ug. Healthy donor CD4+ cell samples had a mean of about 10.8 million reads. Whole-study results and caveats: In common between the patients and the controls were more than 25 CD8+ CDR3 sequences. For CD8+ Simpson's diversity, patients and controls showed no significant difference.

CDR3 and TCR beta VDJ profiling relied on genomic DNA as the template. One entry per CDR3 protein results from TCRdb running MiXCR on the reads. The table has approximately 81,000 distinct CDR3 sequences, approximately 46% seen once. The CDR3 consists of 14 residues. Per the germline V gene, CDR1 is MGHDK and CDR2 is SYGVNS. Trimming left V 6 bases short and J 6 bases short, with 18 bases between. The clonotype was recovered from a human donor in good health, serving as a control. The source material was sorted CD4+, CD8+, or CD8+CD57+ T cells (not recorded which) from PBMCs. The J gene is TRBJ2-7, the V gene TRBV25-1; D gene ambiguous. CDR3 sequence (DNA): TGTGCCAGCAGCCCAACCCTCGCCACCTCCGAGCAGTACTTC. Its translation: CASSPTLATSEQYF.